These T cell receptor beta chains were read from a single sample in a study of molecular identifiers for immune sequencing clone quantification. A single record per CDR3 protein comes from TCRdb applying MiXCR to the PCR reads. The top ten hold less than 9% of the sample, which has tens of thousands of distinct CDR3 sequences, less than 20% seen once. Sample: naive CD8+ T cells from blood, with Jurkat cell RNA spiked in. The receptors derive from a human donor in good health. Some libraries in this study had Jurkat cell RNA spiked in. Each CDR3 is given with its conserved first and last residue. The D gene is left open where the match is weak. Clone size, where shown, is once, few, many, or a class for clones that have expanded.

abundance: many; len: 15; d_gene: -; v_gene: TRBV6-2/TRBV6-3; j_gene: TRBJ1-5; CDR3aa: CASSYGQRPGQPQHF; CDR3nt: TGTGCCAGCAGTTACGGGCAGCGGCCGGGTCAGCCCCAGCATTTT
abundance: many; len: 13; d_gene: -; v_gene: TRBV6-2/TRBV6-3; j_gene: TRBJ2-7; CDR3aa: CASSYLNVGEQYF; CDR3nt: TGTGCCAGCAGTTACCTCAACGTTGGGGAGCAGTACTTC
abundance: -; len: 15; d_gene: -; v_gene: TRBV7-2; j_gene: TRBJ2-7; CDR3aa: CASRREVGTERKQYF; CDR3nt: TGTGCCAGCAGACGCGAGGTGGGGACGGAAAGGAAGCAGTACTTC
abundance: -; len: 14; d_gene: -; v_gene: TRBV19; j_gene: TRBJ2-1; CDR3aa: CASSTGNLYNEQFF; CDR3nt: TGTGCCAGTAGCACCGGGAACCTTTACAATGAGCAGTTCTTC
abundance: once; len: 14; d_gene: -; v_gene: TRBV7-6; j_gene: TRBJ2-1; CDR3aa: CASSPERSVDEQFF; CDR3nt: TGTGCCAGCAGCCCAGAAAGGTCGGTCGATGAGCAGTTCTTC
abundance: few; len: 14; d_gene: TRBD2; v_gene: TRBV20-1; j_gene: TRBJ2-7; CDR3aa: CSARTGTSTNEQYF; CDR3nt: TGCAGTGCTAGAACCGGGACTAGCACGAACGAGCAGTACTTC
abundance: many; len: 15; d_gene: TRBD2; v_gene: TRBV7-9; j_gene: TRBJ2-3; CDR3aa: CASSLTLADTDTQYF; CDR3nt: TGTGCCAGCAGCTTAACACTAGCGGACACAGATACGCAGTATTTT
abundance: many; len: 16; d_gene: -; v_gene: TRBV9; j_gene: TRBJ2-1; CDR3aa: CASSVVSQGGYNEQFF; CDR3nt: TGTGCCAGCAGCGTAGTTAGTCAGGGGGGCTACAATGAGCAGTTCTTC
abundance: few; len: 16; d_gene: -; v_gene: TRBV14; j_gene: TRBJ2-1; CDR3aa: CASSQVGMDDYNEQFF; CDR3nt: TGTGCCAGCAGCCAAGTTGGGATGGATGACTACAATGAGCAGTTCTTC
abundance: many; len: 17; d_gene: -; v_gene: TRBV20-1; j_gene: TRBJ1-6; CDR3aa: CSARDLIERGGNSPLHF; CDR3nt: TGCAGTGCTAGAGATCTCATCGAAAGGGGAGGTAATTCACCCCTCCACTTT
abundance: many; len: 15; d_gene: -; v_gene: TRBV14; j_gene: TRBJ2-1; CDR3aa: CASSQDWARRNEQFF; CDR3nt: TGTGCCAGCAGCCAAGATTGGGCGCGACGCAATGAGCAGTTCTTC
abundance: many; len: 12; d_gene: -; v_gene: TRBV29-1; j_gene: TRBJ2-3; CDR3aa: CSESTQGGTQYF; CDR3nt: TGCAGCGAATCTACACAGGGTGGAACGCAGTATTTT
abundance: many; len: 15; d_gene: TRBD1; v_gene: TRBV7-9; j_gene: TRBJ2-7; CDR3aa: CASSLPGQGSYEQYF; CDR3nt: TGTGCCAGCAGCTTACCCGGACAGGGCTCCTACGAGCAGTACTTC